This TCR beta chain was sequenced during a study of T cell therapy after organ transplantation. On the study more broadly: Two of the ten patients were classed as nonresponders.

Germline loops: CDR1 MGHRA, CDR2 YSYEKL. The CDR3 contains 14 residues. Trimming stripped 0 bases from V and 1 base from J, with 6 bases between. Notes on this clone: Its specificity is unknown.

The assay was immunoSEQ multiplex PCR, and TCRdb's table has in-frame clones only and misses some. The table includes over 45,000 clones, approximately 94% detected once. Notes on the study in general: Reconstitution after therapy seemingly combined transferred and product-undetected endogenous clonotypes. CD8 clonality fold change after therapy inversely tracked pretherapy clonality.

This sequence joins TRBV4-1 and TRBJ2-5; D not certain. The receptor comes from a human patient who had received a solid organ transplant and had CMV disease. Source: CD8+ T cells from blood, taken before autologous CMV-specific T cell therapy. CDR3 amino acids: CASSQEPRQETQYF. The CDR3 region has the DNA TGCGCCAGCAGCCAAGAACCCCGCCAAGAGACCCAGTACTTC.